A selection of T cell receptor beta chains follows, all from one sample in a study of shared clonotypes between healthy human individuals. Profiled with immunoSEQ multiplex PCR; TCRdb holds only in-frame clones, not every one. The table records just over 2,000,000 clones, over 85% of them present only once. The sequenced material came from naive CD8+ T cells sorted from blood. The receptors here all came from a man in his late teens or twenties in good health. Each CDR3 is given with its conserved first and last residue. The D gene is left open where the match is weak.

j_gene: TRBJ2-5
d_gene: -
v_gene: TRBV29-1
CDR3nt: TGCAGCGTTGAAGACAACGAAGAGACCCAGTACTTC
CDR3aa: CSVEDNEETQYF

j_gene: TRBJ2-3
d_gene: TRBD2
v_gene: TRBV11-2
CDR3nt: TGTGCCAGCAGCTTAGATTTAGCGGGAGGGCCGGATACGCAGTATTTT
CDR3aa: CASSLDLAGGPDTQYF

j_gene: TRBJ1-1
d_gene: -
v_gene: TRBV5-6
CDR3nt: TGTGCCAGCAGCTCCCCCCTGACGCCCTGGGGCACTGAAGCTTTCTTT
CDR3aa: CASSSPLTPWGTEAFF

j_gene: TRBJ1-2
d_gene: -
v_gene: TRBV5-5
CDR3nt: TGTGCCAGCAGCTTGGCCGAGGACACACCTTCCTACACCTTC
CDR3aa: CASSLAEDTPSYTF

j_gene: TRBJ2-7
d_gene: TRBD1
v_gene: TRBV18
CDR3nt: TGTGCCAGCTCACCACAGGACAGGCCGAACTACGAGCAGTACTTC
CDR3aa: CASSPQDRPNYEQYF

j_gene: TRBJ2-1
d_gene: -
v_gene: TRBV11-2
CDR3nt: TGTGCCAGCAGCTTAGATGTCAAGAATGAGCAGTTCTTC
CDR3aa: CASSLDVKNEQFF

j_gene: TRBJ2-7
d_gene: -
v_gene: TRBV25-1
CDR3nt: TGTGCCAGCACCTTTGGGGGGGGGCCCACCTACGAGCAGTACTTC
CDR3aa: CASTFGGGPTYEQYF

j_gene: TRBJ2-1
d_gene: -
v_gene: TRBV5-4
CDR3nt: TGTGCCAGCAGCACGGACTACAATGAGCAGTTCTTC
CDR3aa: CASSTDYNEQFF

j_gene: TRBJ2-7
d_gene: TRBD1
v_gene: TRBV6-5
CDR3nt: TGTGCCAGCAGTTCCTTCCTCGACAGGGAACCCTACGAGCAGTACTTC
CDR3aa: CASSSFLDREPYEQYF

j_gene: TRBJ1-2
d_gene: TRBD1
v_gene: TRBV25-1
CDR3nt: TGTGCCAGCGGTGGGACAGGGGGTGATGGCTACACCTTC
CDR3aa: CASGGTGGDGYTF

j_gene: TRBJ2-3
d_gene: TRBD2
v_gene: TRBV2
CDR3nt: TGTGCCAGCAGTGATGCGGGACTAGCGAAGTATTTT
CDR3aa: CASSDAGLAKYF

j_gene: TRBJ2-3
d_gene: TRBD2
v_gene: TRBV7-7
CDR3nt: TGTGCTAGCAGCGACGGACTAGCGAGCACAGATACGCAGTATTTT
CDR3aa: CASSDGLASTDTQYF

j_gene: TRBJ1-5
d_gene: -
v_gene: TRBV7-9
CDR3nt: -
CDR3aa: CASSSTLGGGNQPQHF

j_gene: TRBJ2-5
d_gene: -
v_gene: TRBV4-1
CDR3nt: TGCGCCAGCAGCCAAGATTCTCCGGGGTCAGAGGGGGAGACCCAGTACTTC
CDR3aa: CASSQDSPGSEGETQYF

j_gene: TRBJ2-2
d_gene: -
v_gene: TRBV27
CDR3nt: TGTGCCAGCAGTTTAGGCAGCACCGGGGAGCTGTTTTTT
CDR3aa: CASSLGSTGELFF